The sample holds one count of the clone carrying this T cell receptor (beta chain). The length of the CDR3 is 13 residues. The germline V and J ends were trimmed by 11 bases and 4 bases, with 16 bases remaining between them. Looked up from germline, CDR1 is WSHSY and CDR2 is SAAADI. The data stem from a study of T cell changes during pregnancy in multiple sclerosis. The protocol was immunoSEQ multiplex PCR, while the TCRdb copy is restricted to in-frame clones and leaves out a portion. In the table there are 30,000 to 40,000 clones, about 90% of which are singletons. This chain uses TRBV10-2 with TRBJ2-3, with D possibly being TRBD1 (6 bases). This specimen consisted of CD4+ T cells from peripheral blood mononuclear cells, obtained before pregnancy. The clonotype comes from a female donor with multiple sclerosis, enrolled in a pregnancy study. The CDR3 sequence is CASQRGWADTQYF. The DNA of the CDR3 is TGCGCCTCCCAAAGGGGGTGGGCAGATACGCAGTATTTT.